This T cell receptor (beta chain) was profiled in a study of Graves' ophthalmopathy and Graves' hyperthyroidism. Study context: Hyperthyroidism qualified as stable when ophthalmopathy did not develop within 18 months of follow-up.

CDR1 is SQVTM, CDR2 ANQGSEA, per germline. Unmatched junction bases numbered 3, after V lost 8 bases and J lost 0 bases. The CDR3 runs to 12 residues. Additional autoimmune diseases, uncontrolled infections, pregnancy or lactation disqualified patients. Reliance was placed on clinical symptoms, serum thyroxine, TRAb, thyroid ultrasound and orbital computed tomography for diagnosis. From RNA, the CDR3 regions of TCR beta chains were amplified and sequenced. Second-round multiplex PCR came after first-round RT-PCR with HTBI primers. TCRdb passed the multiplex PCR reads through MiXCR, listing each CDR3 protein once. The repertoire holds roughly 1.1 million distinct CDR3 sequences, about 36% seen once, with roughly 10% in the top ten.

The sequenced sample was peripheral blood or thyroid tissue (not recorded which). This TCR derives from an adult man with Graves' hyperthyroidism. V is TRBV29-1 and J is TRBJ2-7, with 8 bases identical to TRBD2. The CDR3 region has the DNA TGCAGCTACCGGGGGGGCTCCTACGAGCAGTACTTC. Protein: CSYRGGSYEQYF.